This T cell receptor beta chain was obtained from a study of tumor and adjacent non-tumor tissue in lung cancer (dated by TCRdb to 2016 to 2019). In terms of the full investigation: Of the cohort, 12 patients had adenocarcinoma, 2 had squamous cell carcinoma and 1 had small cell lung cancer. For each patient, one tumor sample and one normal lung sample were taken, giving thirty paired specimens that underwent TCRbeta CDR3 sequencing. Sequencing produced about 130,000,000 productive TCRbeta reads in total, an average of approximately 4 million reads per sample. The 15 enrolled patients, of whom 10 were men and 5 were women, were aged roughly 30 to 85 years and were diagnosed with TNM stage I to III disease. The study compared bulk TCRbeta repertoires between lung tumor tissue and matched distant non-tumor lung tissue from 15 or so lung cancer patients. The study at large found these results: The sequencing platform is not named in the methods, and unique molecular identifiers are not mentioned. With only approximately 16 patients in the cohort, the authors noted that larger samples and more detailed clinical data are needed. TCR diversity was significantly higher in younger patients, and higher tumor TCR diversity was associated with shorter overall and disease-free survival. The top 100 clones made up a significantly larger cumulative share of the repertoire in normal lung than in tumor tissue. Significantly higher TCR diversity (inverse Simpson) was observed in tumor tissue than in normal lung tissue (approximately 430 vs 150, P = 0.0075, Mann-Whitney U test). Because peripheral blood was not sequenced, the blood TCRbeta repertoires of the lung cancer patients in the study went unexamined.

The CDR3 starts with the cysteine, ends with the phenylalanine, and has 15 residues. Of all the DNA, just the CDR3 is kept, 45 bases in frame from base 1. V is trimmed back by 9 bases and J by 9 bases, and the junction contains 17 bases that no gene match accounts for. CDR1 and CDR2 are drawn from the germline V gene: SGHVS, FQNEAQ. Concerning this clonotype itself: The clone's antigen remains unknown. Within one base of it there is no much larger clone, and no base qualities were kept.

RNA was extracted from bulk unsorted tissue and checked for quality with a NanoDrop ND-1000 and an Agilent 2100. Newly diagnosed lung cancer patients without prior chemotherapy who had been admitted for thoracic surgery in China between August and November 2014 were enrolled as donors. Patients with previous radiotherapy or chemotherapy, or with another concurrent cancer, were excluded from the study. Pieces of surgical tissue measuring about 1-2.1 cm3 were kept in RNAlater solution and stored at -80 degrees C until use. Library preparation used multiplex PCR. The sequencing machine was an Illumina HiSeq 2500. TCRbeta libraries were built by three rounds of nested PCR using primers (Table S4), following protocols modified from ARM-PCR. Before sequencing, PCR products of 200-500 bp were cut from the gel and purified using the QIAquick gel extraction kit. In the source study's methods: Trimmomatic was used to clean the reads, FLASH was used to merge the reads into complete CDR3 sequences, and MiTCR was used to assign the reads to V(D)J germline segments. Clonal diversity was computed as the inverse Simpson's index with VDJtools. A read counted as productive if the sequence was in-frame and lacked a premature stop codon. In TCRdb, the public reads were trimmed at Q25 with fastp and aligned with MiXCR, with productive beta chains retained. Merged by CDR3 protein, the rows form single entries marked with the most common genes and DNA. Clone size and V and J calls follow TCRdb, not the original study. The sample table contains fewer than 120,000 distinct CDR3 sequences; only one count was recorded for 75% to 90% of them. 20% to 25% of the sample rests with the top ten.

The chain is encoded by TRBV7-8 joined to TRBJ2-3; TRBD2 matches 8 bases in the middle. The specimen sequenced was lung tumor tissue. This clonotype originated in a man in his sixties or seventies with non-small cell lung cancer. The nucleotide sequence reads as follows: TGTGCCAGTAGCCACTTCCCGAAACGGGGGGGGACGCAGTATTTT. It encodes CASSHFPKRGGTQYF.